Described below is a single T cell receptor beta chain sequence and its context. The sample comes from a study of blood T cell repertoires in COVID-19. Clones were read by immunoSEQ multiplex PCR, and TCRdb kept only the in-frame ones, dropping some. The sample contains over 70,000 clones, more than 75% of which appear only once. Sequencing was performed on peripheral blood. The sequence derives from a man in his 60s with acute or convalescent COVID-19.

The CDR3, as DNA: TGTGCCAGCAGCACCGGACTAGCGAAGAATACGCAGTATTTT. Amino acid sequence: CASSTGLAKNTQYF. The chain has TRBV5-4 and TRBJ2-3, with 9 bases identical to TRBD2. The CDR3 is 14 residues long. Germline CDR1 SGHNT, CDR2 YYREEE (reference sequence). V was pared by 4 bases and J by 7 bases, with 7 bases of the junction left unmatched.